Following are 17 T cell receptor beta chains from one sample sequenced in a study of blood T cell repertoires in COVID-19. Here immunoSEQ multiplex PCR was the method, and the copy in TCRdb shows in-frame clones only, minus some. The repertoire holds around 390,000 clones, with approximately 87% as singletons. Sequences were obtained from PBMCs or T cells enriched from blood (not recorded which). These receptors originate from a woman aged 45-60 years who had recovered from COVID-19.

The chain is built from TRBV18 and TRBJ1-4; 9 bases fit TRBD1. V shed 6 bases and J 10 bases; nucleotides not matched to a gene: 6. CDR3 length: 13 residues. The V gene's germline CDR1 is KGHSH and CDR2 LQKENI. The DNA of the CDR3 is TGTGCCAGCTCTCCCGGGACAGGGCTAAAACTGTTTTTT. Amino acid sequence: CASSPGTGLKLFF.

The chain recombines TRBV4-1 with TRBJ1-2; 11 nucleotides agree with TRBD1. Germline loops: CDR1 MGHRA, CDR2 YSYEKL. Unmatched junction bases numbered 15, after V lost 0 bases and J lost 6 bases. The CDR3 loop spans 19 amino acids. The CDR3 loop is CASSQDWADRGPRWNGYTF. DNA for the CDR3: TGCGCCAGCAGCCAAGATTGGGCGGACAGGGGGCCCCGGTGGAATGGCTACACCTTC.

The chain joins TRBV9 to TRBJ1-3; D is uncertain. The germline V gene encodes CDR1 SGDLS and CDR2 YYNGEE. The length of the CDR3 is 15 residues. Trimming removed 2 bases from V and 0 bases from J, with 9 bases in between. The chain's CDR3 is CASSVGEGSGNTIYF. The CDR3 nucleotides are TGTGCCAGCAGCGTCGGAGAGGGCTCTGGAAACACCATATATTTT.

The V and J genes are TRBV6-5 and TRBJ1-2, with 8 bases that match TRBD1. The length of the CDR3 is 15 residues. V gave up 4 bases and J gave up 4 bases; unmatched junction bases: 8. Germline V CDR1 and CDR2: MNHEY, SVGAGI. CDR3 residues: CASSLSSGTGYGYTF. CDR3 DNA sequence: TGTGCCAGCAGTTTATCCTCCGGGACAGGCTATGGCTACACCTTC.

The chain uses TRBV6-1 and TRBJ2-7, with 8 bases lining up with TRBD1. Per the germline V gene, CDR1 is MNHNS and CDR2 is SASEGT. The J segment lost 4 bases and the V segment lost 1 base, leaving 6 bases of the junction unmatched. The CDR3 covers 15 residues. CDR3 sequence (DNA): TGTGCCAGCAGTGAAGGCGGACAGGGTTTTTACGAGCAGTACTTC. It translates to CASSEGGQGFYEQYF.

The genes are TRBV5-4 and TRBJ2-1, with TRBD1 matching over 8 bases. The germline V gene encodes CDR1 SGHNT and CDR2 YYREEE (reference sequence). Trimming cost V 1 base and J 1 base; bases outside gene matches: 4. This CDR3 is 16 amino acids long. The CDR3 DNA reads as TGTGCCAGCAGCTTGAAACAGGGGGGTTCCTACAATGAGCAGTTCTTC. It encodes CASSLKQGGSYNEQFF.

This clone turned up a few times. The rearrangement links TRBV7-9 to TRBJ2-2, with TRBD1 matching 9 bases. This CDR3 is 15 amino acids long. In germline, CDR1 is SEHNR, CDR2 FQNEAQ (reference sequence). With V trimmed by 2 bases and J by 3 bases, 1 base remained unmatched. The CDR3 DNA reads as TGTGCCAGCAGCTTAACAGGGGGCGACACCGGGGAGCTGTTTTTT. Protein: CASSLTGGDTGELFF.

This clone appeared a few times. V usage is TRBV4-2 and J usage is TRBJ2-3, with D possibly matching TRBD2 (5 bases). The CDR3 spans 15 residues. Between the trimmed V and J ends, which lost 4 bases and 2 bases, there was a span of 13 bases. Looked up from germline, CDR1 is LGHNA and CDR2 is YNFKEQ. CDR3 bases: TGTGCCAGCAGCCGAATGGACTTGGCCACAGATACGCAGTATTTT. Protein product: CASSRMDLATDTQYF.

The J gene is TRBJ2-4, the V gene TRBV30; 14 bases line up with TRBD2. The junction had 3 bases not matched to a gene; V was cut back by 5 bases and J by 9 bases. There are 13 residues in the CDR3. Germline V gene data show CDR1 as GTSNPN and CDR2 as SVGIG (reference sequence). In DNA form, the CDR3 reads TGTGCCTGGGGACTAGCGGGGGGACTCATTCAGTACTTC. This translates into CAWGLAGGLIQYF.

The chain links TRBV5-1 to TRBJ2-5, with D possibly being TRBD1 (5 bases). Germline loops: CDR1 SGHRS, CDR2 YFSETQ. V lost 3 bases and J 1 base, leaving 7 bases between the germline ends. This CDR3 is 13 amino acids long. The CDR3 region is CASSSRGQETQYF. The CDR3 nucleotides read TGCGCCAGCAGCTCAAGGGGCCAAGAGACCCAGTACTTC.

This chain connects TRBV30 to TRBJ1-1; D is ambiguous. The CDR3 is 14 residues long. CDR1 and CDR2 from the germline V gene are GTSNPN and SVGIG (reference sequence). Trimming removed 3 bases from V and 5 bases from J, with 16 bases in between. CDR3 amino acids: CAWRSRVGRTEAFF. The CDR3 coding sequence is TGTGCCTGGAGGTCGCGGGTGGGTCGGACTGAAGCTTTCTTT.

This chain links TRBV19 with TRBJ1-1; 11 positions agree with TRBD1. The CDR3 runs 18 residues. The V segment lost 7 bases and the J segment 5 bases; nucleotides outside the gene matches: 18. Germline V gene data show CDR1 as LNHDA and CDR2 as SQIVND (reference sequence). The chain's CDR3 is CASINPGTGGTLRTEAFF. CDR3 in DNA: TGTGCCAGTATCAACCCAGGGACAGGGGGAACCTTGAGGACTGAAGCTTTCTTT.

The table lists this clone with a few counts. This chain connects TRBV5-1 to TRBJ2-7; possibly TRBD1 for D (6 bases). The CDR3 is 14 amino acids. V was clipped by 1 base and J by 6 bases, with 14 bases between them. Germline CDR1 and CDR2: SGHRS and YFSETQ. The CDR3 coding sequence is TGCGCCAGCAGCTTGTCGACAGGTTCCCGCGAGCAGTACTTC. It yields the protein CASSLSTGSREQYF.

This chain links TRBV7-9 with TRBJ1-2; 8 nucleotides align to TRBD1. Germline trimming cut 1 base from V and 3 bases from J; bases unmatched to any gene: 10. CDR3 length: 17 amino acids. Germline CDR1 reads SEHNR; CDR2 reads FQNEAQ (reference sequence). CDR3: CASSLVWRTGIDYGYTF. CDR3 DNA: TGTGCCAGCAGCTTAGTATGGCGGACAGGGATTGACTATGGCTACACCTTC.

V gene TRBV13 combines with J gene TRBJ2-3, with 14 bases aligning to TRBD2. Germline V gene sequence: CDR1 PRHDT, CDR2 FYEKMQ (reference sequence). The CDR3 sequence is 19 residues long. Unmatched junction bases numbered 7, after V lost 2 bases and J lost 0 bases. In DNA form, the CDR3 reads TGTGCCAGCAGCTTATGGCGACTAGCGGGGGGGACTAGCACAGATACGCAGTATTTT. Amino acid sequence: CASSLWRLAGGTSTDTQYF. Filled out from reference TRBV13 and TRBJ2-3, the complete variable domain reads AAGVIQSPRHLIKEKRETATLKCYPIPRHDTVYWYQQGPGQDPQFLISFYEKMQSDKGSIPDRFSAQQFSDYHSELNMSSLELGDSALYFCASSLWRLAGGTSTDTQYFGPGTRLTVL.

The genes are TRBV5-8 and TRBJ1-2; TRBD1 aligns across 7 bases. This CDR3 has 15 amino acids. V gave up 5 bases and J gave up 6 bases; unmatched junction bases: 13. Germline values: CDR1 SGHTS, CDR2 YDEGEE. CDR3 protein: CASSNPGQILNGYTF. The CDR3, as DNA: TGTGCCAGCAGTAACCCGGGACAGATTTTGAATGGCTACACCTTC.

This clone came up once. The rearrangement joins TRBV3-1 (or the pseudogene TRBV3-2) to TRBJ2-2; TRBD2 is a possible D gene (6 bases). Germline CDR1 reads LGHDT; CDR2 reads YNNKEL (reference sequence). Trimming cost V 3 bases and J 7 bases, with 6 bases left between them. The CDR3 is made up of 12 amino acids. CDR3 loop: CASSHGGGELFF. CDR3 coding DNA: TGTGCCAGCAGCCACGGGGGCGGGGAGCTGTTTTTT.